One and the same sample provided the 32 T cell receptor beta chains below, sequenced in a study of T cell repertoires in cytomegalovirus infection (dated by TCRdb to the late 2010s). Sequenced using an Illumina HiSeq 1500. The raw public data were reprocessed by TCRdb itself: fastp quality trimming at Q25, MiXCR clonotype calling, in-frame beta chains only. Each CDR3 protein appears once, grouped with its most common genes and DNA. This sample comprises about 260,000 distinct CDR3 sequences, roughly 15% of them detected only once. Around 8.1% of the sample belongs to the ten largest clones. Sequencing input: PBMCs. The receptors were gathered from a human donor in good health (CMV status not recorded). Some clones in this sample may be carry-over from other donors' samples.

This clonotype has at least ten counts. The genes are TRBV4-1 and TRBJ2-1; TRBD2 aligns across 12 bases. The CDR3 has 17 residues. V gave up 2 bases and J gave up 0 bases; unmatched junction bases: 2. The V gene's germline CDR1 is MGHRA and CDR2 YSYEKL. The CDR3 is CASSQLAGGSSYNEQFF. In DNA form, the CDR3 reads TGCGCCAGCAGCCAACTAGCGGGGGGGAGCTCCTACAATGAGCAGTTCTTC.

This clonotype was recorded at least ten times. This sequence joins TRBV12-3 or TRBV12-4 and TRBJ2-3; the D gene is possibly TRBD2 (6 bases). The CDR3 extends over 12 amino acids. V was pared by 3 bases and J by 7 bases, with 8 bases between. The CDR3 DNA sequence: TGTGCCAGCAGTTTGGGAGGTCATACGCAGTATTTT. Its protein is CASSLGGHTQYF.

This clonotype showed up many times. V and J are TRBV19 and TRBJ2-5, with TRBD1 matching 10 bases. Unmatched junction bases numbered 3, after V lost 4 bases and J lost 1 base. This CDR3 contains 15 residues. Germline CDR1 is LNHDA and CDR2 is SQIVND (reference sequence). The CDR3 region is CASSRGDRGQETQYF. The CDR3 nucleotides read TGTGCCAGTAGTAGAGGGGACAGGGGCCAAGAGACCCAGTACTTC.

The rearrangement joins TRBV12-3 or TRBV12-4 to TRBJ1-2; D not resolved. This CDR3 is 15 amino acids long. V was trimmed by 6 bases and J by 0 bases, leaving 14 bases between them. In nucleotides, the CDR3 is TGTGCCAGCAGCCCCGGACGGCGATCTAACTATGGCTACACCTTC. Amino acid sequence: CASSPGRRSNYGYTF.

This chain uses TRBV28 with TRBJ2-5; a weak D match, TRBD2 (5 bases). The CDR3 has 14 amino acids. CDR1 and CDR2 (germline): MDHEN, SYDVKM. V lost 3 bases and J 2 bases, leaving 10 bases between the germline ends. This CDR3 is CASSLRGWQETQYF. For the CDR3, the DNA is TGTGCCAGCAGTTTGCGAGGGTGGCAAGAGACCCAGTACTTC.

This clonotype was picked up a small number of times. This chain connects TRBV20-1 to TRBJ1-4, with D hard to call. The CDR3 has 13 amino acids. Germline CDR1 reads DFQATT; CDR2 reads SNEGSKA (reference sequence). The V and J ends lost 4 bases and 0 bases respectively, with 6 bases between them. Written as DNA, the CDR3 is TGCAGTGCTATCAGAACAACTAATGAAAAACTGTTTTTT. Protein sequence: CSAIRTTNEKLFF.

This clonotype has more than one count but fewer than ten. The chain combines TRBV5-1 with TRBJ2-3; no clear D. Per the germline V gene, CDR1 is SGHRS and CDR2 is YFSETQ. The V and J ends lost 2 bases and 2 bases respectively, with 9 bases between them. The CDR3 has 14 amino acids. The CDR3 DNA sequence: TGCGCCAGCAGCTTAGTCGGAGCCACAGATACGCAGTATTTT. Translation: CASSLVGATDTQYF. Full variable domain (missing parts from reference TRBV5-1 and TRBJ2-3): KAGVTQTPRYLIKTRGQQVTLSCSPISGHRSVSWYQQTPGQGLQFLFEYFSETQRNKGNFPGRFSGRQFSNSRSEMNVSTLELGDSALYLCASSLVGATDTQYFGPGTRLTVL.

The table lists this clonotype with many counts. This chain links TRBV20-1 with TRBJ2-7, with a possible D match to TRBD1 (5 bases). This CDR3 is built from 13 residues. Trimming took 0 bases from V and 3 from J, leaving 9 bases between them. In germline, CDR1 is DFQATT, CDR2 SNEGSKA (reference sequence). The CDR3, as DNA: TGCAGTGCTAGAGATCGCAGGGACTACGAGCAGTACTTC. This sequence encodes CSARDRRDYEQYF.

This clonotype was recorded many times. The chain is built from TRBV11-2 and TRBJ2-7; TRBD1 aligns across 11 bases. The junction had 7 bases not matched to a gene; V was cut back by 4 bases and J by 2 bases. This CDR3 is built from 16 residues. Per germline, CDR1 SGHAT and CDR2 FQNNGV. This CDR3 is CASSWPGQGEPYEQYF. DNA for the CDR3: TGTGCCAGCAGCTGGCCGGGACAGGGGGAACCCTACGAGCAGTACTTC. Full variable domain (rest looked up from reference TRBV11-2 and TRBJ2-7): EAGVAQSPRYKIIEKRQSVAFWCNPISGHATLYWYQQILGQGPKLLIQFQNNGVVDDSQLPKDRFSAERLKGVDSTLKIQPAKLEDSAVYLCASSWPGQGEPYEQYFGPGTRLTVT.

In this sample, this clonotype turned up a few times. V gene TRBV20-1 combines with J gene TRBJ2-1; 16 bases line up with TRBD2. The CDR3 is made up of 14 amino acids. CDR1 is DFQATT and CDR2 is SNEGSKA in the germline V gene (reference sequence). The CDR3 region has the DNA TGCAGCGCCGGGACTAGCGGGAGGGTTAATGAGCAGTTCTTC. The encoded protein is CSAGTSGRVNEQFF.

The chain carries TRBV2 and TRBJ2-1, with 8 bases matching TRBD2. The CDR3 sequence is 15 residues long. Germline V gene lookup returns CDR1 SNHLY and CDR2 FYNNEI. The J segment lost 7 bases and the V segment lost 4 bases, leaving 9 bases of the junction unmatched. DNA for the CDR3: TGTGCCAGCAGTGTCCACGGGGGGGCCTTGAATGAGCAGTTCTTC. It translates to CASSVHGGALNEQFF. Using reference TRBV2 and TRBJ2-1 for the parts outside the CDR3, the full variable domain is EPEVTQTPSHQVTQMGQEVILRCVPISNHLYFYWYRQILGQKVEFLVSFYNNEISEKSEIFDDQFSVERPDGSNFTLKIRSTKLEDSAMYFCASSVHGGALNEQFFGPGTRLTVL.

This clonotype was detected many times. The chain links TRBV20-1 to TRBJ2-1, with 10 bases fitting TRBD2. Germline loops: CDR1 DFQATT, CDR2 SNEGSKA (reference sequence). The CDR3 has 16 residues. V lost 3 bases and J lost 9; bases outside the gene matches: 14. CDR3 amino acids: CSASGLAGGLTSEQFF. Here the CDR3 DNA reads TGCAGTGCTAGTGGTTTAGCGGGAGGACTTACAAGTGAGCAGTTCTTC.

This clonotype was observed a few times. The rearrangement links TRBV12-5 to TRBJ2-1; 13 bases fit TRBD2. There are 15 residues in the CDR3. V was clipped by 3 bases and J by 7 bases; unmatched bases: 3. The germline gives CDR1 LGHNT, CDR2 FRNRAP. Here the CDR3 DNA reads TGTGCTAGTGGTTTACTAGCGGGGGGGCTAAATGAGCAGTTCTTC. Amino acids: CASGLLAGGLNEQFF. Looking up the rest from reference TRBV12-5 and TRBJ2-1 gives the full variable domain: DARVTQTPRHKVTEMGQEVTMRCQPILGHNTVFWYRQTMMQGLELLAYFRNRAPLDDSGMPKDRFSAEMPDATLATLKIQPSEPRDSAVYFCASGLLAGGLNEQFFGPGTRLTVL.

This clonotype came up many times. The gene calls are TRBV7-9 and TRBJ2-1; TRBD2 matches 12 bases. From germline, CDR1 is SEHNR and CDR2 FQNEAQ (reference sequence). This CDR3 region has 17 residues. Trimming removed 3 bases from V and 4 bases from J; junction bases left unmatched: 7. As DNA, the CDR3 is TGTGCCAGCAGCTTGCCGGGGACTAGCGGGTGGTACAATGAGCAGTTCTTC. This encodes CASSLPGTSGWYNEQFF.

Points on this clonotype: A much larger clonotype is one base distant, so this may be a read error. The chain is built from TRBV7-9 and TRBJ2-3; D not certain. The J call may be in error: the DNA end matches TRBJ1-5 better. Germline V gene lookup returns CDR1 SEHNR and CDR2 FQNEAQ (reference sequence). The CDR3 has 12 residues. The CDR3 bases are TGTGCCAGCAGCTTAGAATCCGATACGCAGCATTTT. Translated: CASSLESDTQHF.

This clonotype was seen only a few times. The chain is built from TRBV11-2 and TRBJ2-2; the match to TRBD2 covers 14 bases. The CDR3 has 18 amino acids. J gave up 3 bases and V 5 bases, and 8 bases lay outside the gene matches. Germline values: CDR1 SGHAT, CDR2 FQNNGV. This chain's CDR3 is CASSPGTSGRVYTGELFF. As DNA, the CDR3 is TGTGCCAGCAGCCCGGGGACTAGCGGGAGAGTATACACCGGGGAGCTGTTTTTT.

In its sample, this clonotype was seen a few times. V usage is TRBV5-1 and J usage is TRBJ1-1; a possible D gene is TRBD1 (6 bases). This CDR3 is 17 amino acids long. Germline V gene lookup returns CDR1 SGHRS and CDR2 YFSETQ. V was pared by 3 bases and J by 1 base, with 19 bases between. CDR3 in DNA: TGCGCCAGCAGCTCGGGAGGGGGGAGAGGTGGGAACACTGAAGCTTTCTTT. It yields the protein CASSSGGGRGGNTEAFF.

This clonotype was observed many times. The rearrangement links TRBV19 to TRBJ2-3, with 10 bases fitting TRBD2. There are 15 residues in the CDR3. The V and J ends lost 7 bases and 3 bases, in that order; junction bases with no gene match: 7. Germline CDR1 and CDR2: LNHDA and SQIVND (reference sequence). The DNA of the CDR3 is TGTGCCAGTACCCTACTAGCGGGGCAGACAGATACGCAGTATTTT. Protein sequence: CASTLLAGQTDTQYF.

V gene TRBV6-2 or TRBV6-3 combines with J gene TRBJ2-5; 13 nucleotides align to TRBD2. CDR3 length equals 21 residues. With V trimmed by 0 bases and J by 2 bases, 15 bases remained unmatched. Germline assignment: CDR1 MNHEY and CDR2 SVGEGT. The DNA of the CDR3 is TGTGCCAGCAGTTACTCGGAAATTAAGGGGACTAGCGGGATTTCTCAAGAGACCCAGTACTTC. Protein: CASSYSEIKGTSGISQETQYF.

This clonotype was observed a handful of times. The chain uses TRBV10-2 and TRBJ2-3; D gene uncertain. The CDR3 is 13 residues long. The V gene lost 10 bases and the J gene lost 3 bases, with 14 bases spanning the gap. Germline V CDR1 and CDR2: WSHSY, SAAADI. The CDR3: CATLLLGTDTQYF. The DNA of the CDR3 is TGCGCCACCCTACTCCTGGGGACAGATACGCAGTATTTT.

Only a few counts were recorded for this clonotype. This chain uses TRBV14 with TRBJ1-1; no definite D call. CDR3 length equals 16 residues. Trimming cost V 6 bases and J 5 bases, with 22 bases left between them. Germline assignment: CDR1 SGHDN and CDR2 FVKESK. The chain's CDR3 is CASRSSDNLKATEAFF. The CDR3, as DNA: TGTGCCAGCAGAAGTAGTGACAACCTTAAGGCGACTGAAGCTTTCTTT. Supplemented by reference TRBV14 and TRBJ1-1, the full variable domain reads EAGVTQFPSHSVIEKGQTVTLRCDPISGHDNLYWYRRVMGKEIKFLLHFVKESKQDESGMPNNRFLAERTGGTYSTLKVQPAELEDSGVYFCASRSSDNLKATEAFFGQGTRLTVV.

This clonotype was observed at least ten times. The CDR3 is CASSQGGGHSPLHF. CDR3 coding DNA: TGTGCCAGCAGCCAAGGAGGGGGCCATTCACCCCTCCACTTT. The rearrangement links TRBV14 to TRBJ1-6; 7 bases are shared with TRBD1. The germline CDR1 and CDR2 sequences are SGHDN and FVKESK. After removal of 1 base from V and 8 bases from J, the junction contained 2 bases not matched to a gene. The CDR3 sequence is 14 residues long.

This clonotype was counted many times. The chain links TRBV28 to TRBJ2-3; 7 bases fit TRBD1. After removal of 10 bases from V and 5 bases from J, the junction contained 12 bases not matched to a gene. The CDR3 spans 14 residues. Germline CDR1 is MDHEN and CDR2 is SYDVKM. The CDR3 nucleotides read TGTGCCACTGAACAGGGGACGCTCAAAGATACGCAGTATTTT. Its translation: CATEQGTLKDTQYF.

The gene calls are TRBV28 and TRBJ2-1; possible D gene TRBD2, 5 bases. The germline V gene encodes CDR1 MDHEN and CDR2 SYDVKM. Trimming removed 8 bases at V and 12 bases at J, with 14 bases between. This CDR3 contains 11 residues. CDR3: CASPGSSGQFF. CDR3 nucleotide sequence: TGTGCCAGCCCTGGGAGCTCAGGGCAGTTCTTC.

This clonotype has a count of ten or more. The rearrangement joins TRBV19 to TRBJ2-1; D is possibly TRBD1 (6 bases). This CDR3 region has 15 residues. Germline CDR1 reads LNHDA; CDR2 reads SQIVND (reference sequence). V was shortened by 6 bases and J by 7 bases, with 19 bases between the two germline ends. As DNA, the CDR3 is TGTGCCAGTAGCAACCGGGACATCCGAGGGAATGAGCAGTTCTTC. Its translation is CASSNRDIRGNEQFF.

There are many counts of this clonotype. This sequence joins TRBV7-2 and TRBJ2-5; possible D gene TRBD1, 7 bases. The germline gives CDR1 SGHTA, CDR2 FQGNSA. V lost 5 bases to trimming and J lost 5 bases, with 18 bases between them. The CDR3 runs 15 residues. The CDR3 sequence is CASSGRDSVSETQYF. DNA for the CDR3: TGTGCCAGCAGCGGGCGGGACAGCGTCTCGGAGACCCAGTACTTC.

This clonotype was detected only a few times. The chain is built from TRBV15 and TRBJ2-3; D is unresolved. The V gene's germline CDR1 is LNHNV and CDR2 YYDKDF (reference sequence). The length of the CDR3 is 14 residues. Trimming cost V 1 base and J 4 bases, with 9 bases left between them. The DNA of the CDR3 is TGTGCCACCAGCAGAGTTCCCATGGCAGATACGCAGTATTTT. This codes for CATSRVPMADTQYF. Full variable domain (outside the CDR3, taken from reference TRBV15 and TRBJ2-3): DAMVIQNPRYQVTQFGKPVTLSCSQTLNHNVMYWYQQKSSQAPKLLFHYYDKDFNNEADTPDNFQSRRPNTSFCFLDIRSPGLGDTAMYLCATSRVPMADTQYFGPGTRLTVL.

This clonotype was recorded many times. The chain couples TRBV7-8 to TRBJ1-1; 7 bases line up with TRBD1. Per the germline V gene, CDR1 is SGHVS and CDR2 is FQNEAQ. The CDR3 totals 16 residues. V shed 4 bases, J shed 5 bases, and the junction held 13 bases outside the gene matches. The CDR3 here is CASSSPGTAFPTEAFF. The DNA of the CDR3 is TGTGCCAGCAGCTCTCCCGGGACAGCTTTCCCTACTGAAGCTTTCTTT. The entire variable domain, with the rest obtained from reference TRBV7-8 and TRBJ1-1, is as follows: GAGVSQSPRYKVAKRGQDVALRCDPISGHVSLFWYQQALGQGPEFLTYFQNEAQLDKSGLPSDRFFAERPEGSVSTLKIQRTQQEDSAVYLCASSSPGTAFPTEAFFGQGTRLTVV.

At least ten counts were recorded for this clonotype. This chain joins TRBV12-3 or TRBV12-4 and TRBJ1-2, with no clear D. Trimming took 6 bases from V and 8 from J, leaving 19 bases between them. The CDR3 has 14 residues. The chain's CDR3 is CASSPGPTAWGYTF. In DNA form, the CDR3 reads TGTGCCAGCAGCCCAGGACCGACCGCCTGGGGCTACACCTTC.

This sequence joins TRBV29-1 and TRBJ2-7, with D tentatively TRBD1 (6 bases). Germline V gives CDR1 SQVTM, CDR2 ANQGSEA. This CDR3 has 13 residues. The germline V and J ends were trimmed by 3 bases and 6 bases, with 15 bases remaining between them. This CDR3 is CSVDFTGFGEQYF. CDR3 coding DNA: TGCAGCGTTGACTTCACAGGGTTTGGCGAGCAGTACTTC.

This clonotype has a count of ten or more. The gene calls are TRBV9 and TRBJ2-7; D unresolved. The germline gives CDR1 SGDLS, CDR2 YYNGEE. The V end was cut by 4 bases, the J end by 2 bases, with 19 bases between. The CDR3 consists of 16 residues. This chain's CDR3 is CASSTSVQSSTYEQYF. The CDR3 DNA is TGTGCCAGCAGCACGAGTGTCCAGTCCAGCACCTACGAGCAGTACTTC.

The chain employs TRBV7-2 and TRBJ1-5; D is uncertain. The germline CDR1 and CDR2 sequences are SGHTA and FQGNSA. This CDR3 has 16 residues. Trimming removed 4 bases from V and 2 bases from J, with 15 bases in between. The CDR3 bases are TGTGCCAGCAGCTCAGTTCTACGCGAACGCAATCAGCCCCAGCATTTT. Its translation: CASSSVLRERNQPQHF. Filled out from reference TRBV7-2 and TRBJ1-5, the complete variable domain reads GAGVSQSPSNKVTEKGKDVELRCDPISGHTALYWYRQSLGQGLEFLIYFQGNSAPDKSGLPSDRFSAERTGGSVSTLTIQRTQQEDSAVYLCASSSVLRERNQPQHFGDGTRLSIL.